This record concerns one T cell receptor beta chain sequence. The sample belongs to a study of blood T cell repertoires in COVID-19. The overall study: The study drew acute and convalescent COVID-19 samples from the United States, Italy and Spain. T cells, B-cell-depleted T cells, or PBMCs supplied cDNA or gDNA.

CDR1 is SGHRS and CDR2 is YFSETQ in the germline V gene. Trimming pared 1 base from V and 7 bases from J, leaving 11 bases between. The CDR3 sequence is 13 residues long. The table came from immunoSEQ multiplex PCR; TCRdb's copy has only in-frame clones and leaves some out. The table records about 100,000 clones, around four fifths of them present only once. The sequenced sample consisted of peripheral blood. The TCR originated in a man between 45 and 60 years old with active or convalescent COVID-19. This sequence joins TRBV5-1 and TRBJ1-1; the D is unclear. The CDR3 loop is CASSLSTDNEAFF. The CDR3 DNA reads TGCGCCAGCAGCTTGAGTACAGACAATGAAGCTTTCTTT.